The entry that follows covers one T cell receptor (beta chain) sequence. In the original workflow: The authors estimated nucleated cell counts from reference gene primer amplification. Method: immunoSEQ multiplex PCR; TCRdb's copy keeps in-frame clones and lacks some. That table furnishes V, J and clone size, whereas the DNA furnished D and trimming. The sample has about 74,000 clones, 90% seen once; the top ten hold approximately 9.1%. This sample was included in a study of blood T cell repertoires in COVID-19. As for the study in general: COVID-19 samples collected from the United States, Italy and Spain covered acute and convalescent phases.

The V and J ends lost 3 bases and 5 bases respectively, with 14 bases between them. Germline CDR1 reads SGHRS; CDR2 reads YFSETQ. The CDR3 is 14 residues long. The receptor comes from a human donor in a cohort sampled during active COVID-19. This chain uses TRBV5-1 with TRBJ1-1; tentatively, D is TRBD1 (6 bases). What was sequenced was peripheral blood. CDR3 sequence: CASSWTASGTEAFF. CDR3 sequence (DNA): TGCGCCAGCAGCTGGACAGCCTCGGGGACTGAAGCTTTCTTT. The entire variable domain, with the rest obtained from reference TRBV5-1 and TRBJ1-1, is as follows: KAGVTQTPRYLIKTRGQQVTLSCSPISGHRSVSWYQQTPGQGLQFLFEYFSETQRNKGNFPGRFSGRQFSNSRSEMNVSTLELGDSALYLCASSWTASGTEAFFGQGTRLTVV.